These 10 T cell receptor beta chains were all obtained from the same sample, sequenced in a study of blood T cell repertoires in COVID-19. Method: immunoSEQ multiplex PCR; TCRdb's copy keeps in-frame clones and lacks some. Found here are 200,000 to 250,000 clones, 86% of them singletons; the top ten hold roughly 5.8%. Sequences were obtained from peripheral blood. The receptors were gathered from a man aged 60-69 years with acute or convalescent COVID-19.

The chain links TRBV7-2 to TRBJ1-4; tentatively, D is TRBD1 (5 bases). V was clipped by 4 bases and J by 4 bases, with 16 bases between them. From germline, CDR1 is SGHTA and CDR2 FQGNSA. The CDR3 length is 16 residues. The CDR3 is CASSSLKGLGNEKLFF. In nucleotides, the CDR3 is TGTGCCAGCAGCTCCCTGAAGGGGCTGGGTAATGAAAAACTGTTTTTT.

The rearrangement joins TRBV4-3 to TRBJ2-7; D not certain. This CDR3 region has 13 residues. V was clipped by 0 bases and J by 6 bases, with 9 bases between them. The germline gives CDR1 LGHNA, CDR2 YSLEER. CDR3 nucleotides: TGCGCCAGCAGCCAAGAATCGGAGTTCGAGCAGTACTTC. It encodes CASSQESEFEQYF.

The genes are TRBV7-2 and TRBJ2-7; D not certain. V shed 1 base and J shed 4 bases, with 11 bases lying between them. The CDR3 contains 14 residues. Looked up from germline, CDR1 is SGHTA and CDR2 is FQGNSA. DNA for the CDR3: TGTGCCAGCAGCTTAGACGGTCTATGGTACGAGCAGTACTTC. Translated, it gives CASSLDGLWYEQYF.

The CDR3 DNA is TGTGCCAGCAGCGCGACTAGCGGGAGAGGTACCGGGGAGCTGTTTTTT. It encodes CASSATSGRGTGELFF. V gene TRBV7-8 combines with J gene TRBJ2-2, with TRBD2 identical over 12 bases. The CDR3 runs 16 residues. Looked up from germline, CDR1 is SGHVS and CDR2 is FQNEAQ. V was clipped by 5 bases and J by 5 bases; unmatched bases: 6. Together with reference TRBV7-8 and TRBJ2-2, the CDR3 gives the full variable domain: GAGVSQSPRYKVAKRGQDVALRCDPISGHVSLFWYQQALGQGPEFLTYFQNEAQLDKSGLPSDRFFAERPEGSVSTLKIQRTQQEDSAVYLCASSATSGRGTGELFFGEGSRLTVL.

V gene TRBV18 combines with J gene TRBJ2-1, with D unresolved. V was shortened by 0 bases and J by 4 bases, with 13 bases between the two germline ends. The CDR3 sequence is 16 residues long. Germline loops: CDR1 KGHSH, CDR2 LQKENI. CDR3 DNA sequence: TGTGCCAGCTCACCACCCGTCCAAACGGGTTACAATGAGCAGTTCTTC. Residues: CASSPPVQTGYNEQFF.

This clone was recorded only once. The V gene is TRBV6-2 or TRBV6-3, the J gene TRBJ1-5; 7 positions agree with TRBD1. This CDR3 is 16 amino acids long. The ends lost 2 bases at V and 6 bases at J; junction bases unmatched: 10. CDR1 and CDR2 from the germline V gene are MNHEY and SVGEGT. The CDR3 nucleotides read TGTGCCAGCAGTTACGTCGGGACAGCTGACAGTCAGCCCCAGCATTTT. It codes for CASSYVGTADSQPQHF.

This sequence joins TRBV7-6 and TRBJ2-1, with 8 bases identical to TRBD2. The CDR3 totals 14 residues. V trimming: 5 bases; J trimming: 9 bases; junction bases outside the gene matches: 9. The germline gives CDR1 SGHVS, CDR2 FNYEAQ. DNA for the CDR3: TGTGCCAGCAGCCAACCGGGACTAGGAGTTGAGCAGTTCTTC. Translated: CASSQPGLGVEQFF. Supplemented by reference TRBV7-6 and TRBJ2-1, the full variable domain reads GAGVSQSPRYKVTKRGQDVALRCDPISGHVSLYWYRQALGQGPEFLTYFNYEAQQDKSGLPNDRFSAERPEGSISTLTIQRTEQRDSAMYRCASSQPGLGVEQFFGPGTRLTVL.

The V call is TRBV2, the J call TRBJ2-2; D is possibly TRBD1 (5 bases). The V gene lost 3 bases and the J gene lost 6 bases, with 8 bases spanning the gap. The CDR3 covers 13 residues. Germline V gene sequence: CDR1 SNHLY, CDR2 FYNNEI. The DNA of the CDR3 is TGTGCCAGCAGTGACAAGGGGCCCGGGGAGCTGTTTTTT. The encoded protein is CASSDKGPGELFF.

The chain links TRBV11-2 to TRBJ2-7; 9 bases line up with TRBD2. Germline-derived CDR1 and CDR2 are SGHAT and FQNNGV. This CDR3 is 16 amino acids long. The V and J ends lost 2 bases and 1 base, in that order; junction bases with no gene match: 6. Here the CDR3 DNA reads TGTGCCAGCAGCTTAAGGCAGCGGGAGGTGTCCTACGAGCAGTACTTC. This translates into CASSLRQREVSYEQYF.

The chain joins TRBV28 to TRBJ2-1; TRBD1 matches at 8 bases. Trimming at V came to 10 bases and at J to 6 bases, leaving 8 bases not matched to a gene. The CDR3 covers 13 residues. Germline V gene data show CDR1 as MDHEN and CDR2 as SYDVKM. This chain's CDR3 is CATLSGQVNEQFF. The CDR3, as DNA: TGTGCCACCCTATCGGGACAGGTCAATGAGCAGTTCTTC. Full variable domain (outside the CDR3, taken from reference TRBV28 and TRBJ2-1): DVKVTQSSRYLVKRTGEKVFLECVQDMDHENMFWYRQDPGLGLRLIYFSYDVKMKEKGDIPEGYSVSREKKERFSLILESASTNQTSMYLCATLSGQVNEQFFGPGTRLTVL.